These T cell receptor beta chains were read from a single sample in a study of blood T cell repertoires in COVID-19. Assay: immunoSEQ multiplex PCR; the TCRdb copy retains only in-frame clones and omits some. The sample lists around 290,000 clones, around nine tenths occurring once. Source material: PBMCs or T cells enriched from blood (not recorded which). These receptors were obtained from a woman under 30 who had recovered from COVID-19. Each CDR3 is given with its conserved first and last residue. The order of the fields is D gene, J gene, V gene, clone size, CDR3 protein, CDR3 DNA. D genes are given only for firm matches. Clone size is given for some rows only: seen once, a few or many times, or a class if the clone is expanded.

>.|TRBJ1-5|TRBV1|.
CTSSHGNQPQHF
TGCACCAGCAGCCACGGCAATCAGCCCCAGCATTTT
>TRBD2|TRBJ2-2|TRBV18|.
CASSPGLAGANTGELFF
TGTGCCAGCTCACCTGGGCTAGCGGGAGCAAACACCGGGGAGCTGTTTTTT
>TRBD2|TRBJ2-1|TRBV6-1|.
CASSDLAGESTGEQFF
TGTGCCAGCAGTGACCTAGCGGGAGAATCGACCGGGGAGCAGTTCTTC
>TRBD1|TRBJ2-7|TRBV7-9|.
CASSPDRGATYEQYF
TGTGCCAGCAGCCCAGACAGGGGAGCCACCTACGAGCAGTACTTC
>TRBD1|TRBJ1-1|TRBV28|.
CASSFRGGAATEAFF
TGTGCCAGCAGTTTTCGAGGGGGCGCAGCGACTGAAGCTTTCTTT
>.|TRBJ2-7|TRBV6-1|.
CASSDSYEQYF
TGTGCCAGCAGTGACAGCTACGAGCAGTACTTC
>TRBD2|TRBJ2-1|TRBV5-4|.
CASSLDVGGAYNEQFF
TGTGCCAGCAGCTTGGATGTCGGGGGGGCCTACAATGAGCAGTTCTTC
>TRBD1|TRBJ1-1|TRBV7-9|few
CASTLGQGAVNTEAFF
TGTGCCAGCACCTTGGGGCAGGGGGCCGTGAACACTGAAGCTTTCTTT
>TRBD2|TRBJ2-7|TRBV27|.
CASTRLAGNSYEQYF
TGTGCCAGCACCCGACTAGCGGGCAACTCCTACGAGCAGTACTTC
>.|TRBJ1-1|TRBV2|.
CASREGTEAFF
TGTGCCAGCAGGGAGGGCACTGAAGCTTTCTTT
>TRBD2|TRBJ2-1|TRBV3-1/TRBV3-2|.
CASSQDLASGTYNEQFF
TGTGCCAGCAGCCAAGATCTGGCTAGCGGGACCTACAATGAGCAGTTCTTC
>TRBD1|TRBJ2-3|TRBV19|.
CAVALGGGTDTQYF
TGTGCCGTAGCCCTAGGGGGCGGCACAGATACGCAGTATTTT
>TRBD1|TRBJ2-3|TRBV7-2|.
CASSLAPLTGGTQYF
TGTGCCAGCAGCTTAGCACCTCTGACAGGGGGCACGCAGTATTTT